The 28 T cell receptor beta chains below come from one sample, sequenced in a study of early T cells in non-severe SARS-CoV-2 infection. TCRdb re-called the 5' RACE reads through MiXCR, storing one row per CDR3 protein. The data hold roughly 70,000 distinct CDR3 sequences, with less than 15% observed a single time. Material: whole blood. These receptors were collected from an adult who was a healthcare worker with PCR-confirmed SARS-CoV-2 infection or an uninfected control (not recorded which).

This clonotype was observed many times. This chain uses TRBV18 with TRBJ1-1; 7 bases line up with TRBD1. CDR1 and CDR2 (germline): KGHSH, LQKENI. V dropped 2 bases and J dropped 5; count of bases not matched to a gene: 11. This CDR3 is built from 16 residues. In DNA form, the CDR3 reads TGTGCCAGCTCACCAATTCCAAAAGGGGGCAGGACTGAAGCTTTCTTT. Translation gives CASSPIPKGGRTEAFF.

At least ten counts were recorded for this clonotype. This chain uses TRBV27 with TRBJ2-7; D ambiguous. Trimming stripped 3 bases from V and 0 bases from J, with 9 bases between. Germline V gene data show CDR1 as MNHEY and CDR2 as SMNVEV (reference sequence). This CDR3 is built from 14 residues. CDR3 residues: CASSFWRSSYEQYF. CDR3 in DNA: TGTGCCAGCAGTTTTTGGCGGTCCTCCTACGAGCAGTACTTC.

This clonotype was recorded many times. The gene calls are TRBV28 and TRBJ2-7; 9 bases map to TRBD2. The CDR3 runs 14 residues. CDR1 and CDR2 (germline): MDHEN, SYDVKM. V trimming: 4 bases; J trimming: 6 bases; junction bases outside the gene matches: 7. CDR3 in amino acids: CASSSPSGIGEQYF. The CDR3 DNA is TGTGCCAGCAGTTCCCCTAGCGGGATCGGCGAGCAGTACTTC.

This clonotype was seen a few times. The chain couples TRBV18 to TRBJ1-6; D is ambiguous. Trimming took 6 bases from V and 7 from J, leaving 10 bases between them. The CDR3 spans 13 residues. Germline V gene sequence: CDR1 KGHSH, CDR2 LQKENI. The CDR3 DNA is TGTGCCAGCTCTACGAACGGAAATTCACCCCTCCACTTT. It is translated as CASSTNGNSPLHF.

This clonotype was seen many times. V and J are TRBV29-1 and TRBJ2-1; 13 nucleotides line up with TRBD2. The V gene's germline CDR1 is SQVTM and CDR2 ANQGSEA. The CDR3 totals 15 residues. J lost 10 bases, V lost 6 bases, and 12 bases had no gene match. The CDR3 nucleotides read TGCAGCGTCCACTCACTAGCGGGGGGGCCTTTGGAGCAGTTCTTC. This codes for CSVHSLAGGPLEQFF.

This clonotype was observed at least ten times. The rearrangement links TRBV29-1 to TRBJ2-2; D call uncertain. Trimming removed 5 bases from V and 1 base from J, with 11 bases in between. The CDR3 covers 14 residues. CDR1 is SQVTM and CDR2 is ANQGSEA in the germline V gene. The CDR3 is CSVRNHVNTGELFF. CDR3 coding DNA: TGCAGCGTTAGGAACCATGTGAACACCGGGGAGCTGTTTTTT.

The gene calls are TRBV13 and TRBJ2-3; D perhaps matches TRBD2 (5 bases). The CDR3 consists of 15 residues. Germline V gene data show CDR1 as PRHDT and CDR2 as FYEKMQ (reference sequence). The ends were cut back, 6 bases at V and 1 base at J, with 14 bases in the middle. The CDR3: CASSTLGSRTDTQYF. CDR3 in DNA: TGTGCCAGCAGTACCTTGGGGAGCCGCACAGATACGCAGTATTTT.

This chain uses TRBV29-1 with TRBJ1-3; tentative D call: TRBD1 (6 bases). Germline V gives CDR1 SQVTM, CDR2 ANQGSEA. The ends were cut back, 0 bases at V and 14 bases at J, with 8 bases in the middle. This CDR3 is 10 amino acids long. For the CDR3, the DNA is TGCAGCGTTGAAGAACAGGGAGTATATTTT. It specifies CSVEEQGVYF.

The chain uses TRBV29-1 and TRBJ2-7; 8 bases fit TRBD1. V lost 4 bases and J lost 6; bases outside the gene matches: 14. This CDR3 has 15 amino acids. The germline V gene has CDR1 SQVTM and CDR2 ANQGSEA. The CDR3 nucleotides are TGCAGCGTTGGATTCCGACTCCGACAGGGGATCGAGCAGTACTTC. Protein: CSVGFRLRQGIEQYF.

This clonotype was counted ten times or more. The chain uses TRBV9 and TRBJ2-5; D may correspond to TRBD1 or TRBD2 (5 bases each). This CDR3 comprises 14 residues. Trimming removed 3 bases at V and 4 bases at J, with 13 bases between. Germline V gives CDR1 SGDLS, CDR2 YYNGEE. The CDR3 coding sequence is TGTGCCAGCAGCGGGGGGTTTTCTGCAGAGACCCAGTACTTC. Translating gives CASSGGFSAETQYF. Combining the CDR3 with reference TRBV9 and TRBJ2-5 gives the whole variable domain DSGVTQTPKHLITATGQRVTLRCSPRSGDLSVYWYQQSLDQGLQFLIQYYNGEERAKGNILERFSAQQFPDLHSELNLSSLELGDSALYFCASSGGFSAETQYFGPGTRLLVL.

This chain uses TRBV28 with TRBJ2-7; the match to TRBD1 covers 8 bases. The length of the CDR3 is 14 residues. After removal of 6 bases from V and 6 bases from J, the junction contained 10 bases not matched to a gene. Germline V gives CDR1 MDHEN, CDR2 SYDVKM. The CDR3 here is CASSSPGQVTEQYF. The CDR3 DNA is TGTGCCAGCAGCTCCCCGGGACAGGTCACCGAGCAGTACTTC.

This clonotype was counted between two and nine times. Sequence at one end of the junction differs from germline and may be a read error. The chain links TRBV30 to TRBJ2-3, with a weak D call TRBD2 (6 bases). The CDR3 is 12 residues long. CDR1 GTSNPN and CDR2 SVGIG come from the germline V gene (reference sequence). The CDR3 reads CATSGVTDMQYF. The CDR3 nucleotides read TGTGCTACCTCGGGGGTAACAGATATGCAGTATTTT.

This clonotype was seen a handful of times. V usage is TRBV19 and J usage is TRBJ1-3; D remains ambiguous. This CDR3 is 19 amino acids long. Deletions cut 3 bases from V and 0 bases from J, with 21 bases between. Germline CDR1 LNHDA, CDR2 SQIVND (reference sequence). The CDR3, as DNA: TGTGCCAGTAGTATTCGCCAAATCCCCTCTGACAACTCTGGAAACACCATATATTTT. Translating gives CASSIRQIPSDNSGNTIYF.

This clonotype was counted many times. The CDR3 loop reads CASSMRLAGRTDTQYF. CDR3 nucleotides: TGTGCCAGCAGCATGAGACTAGCGGGGCGCACAGATACGCAGTATTTT. The V gene is TRBV7-2, the J gene TRBJ2-3, with TRBD2 matching 11 bases. V shed 5 bases, J shed 1 base, and the junction held 5 bases outside the gene matches. The germline gives CDR1 SGHTA, CDR2 FQGNSA. This CDR3 has 16 amino acids.

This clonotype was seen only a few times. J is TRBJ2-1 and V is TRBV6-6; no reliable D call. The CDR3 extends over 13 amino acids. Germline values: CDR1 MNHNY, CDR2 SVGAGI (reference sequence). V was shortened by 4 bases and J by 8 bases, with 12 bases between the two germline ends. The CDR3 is CASSSDLSYEQFF. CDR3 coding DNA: TGTGCCAGCAGTTCGGACCTTAGCTATGAGCAGTTCTTC.

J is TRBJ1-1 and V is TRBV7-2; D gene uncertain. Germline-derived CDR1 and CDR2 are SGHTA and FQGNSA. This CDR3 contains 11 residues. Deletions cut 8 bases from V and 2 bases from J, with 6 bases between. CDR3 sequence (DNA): TGTGCCAGCGGAGATAACACTGAAGCTTTCTTT. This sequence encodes CASGDNTEAFF.

CDR3: CASSPPWGDKKYF. CDR3 DNA: TGTGCCAGCAGTCCGCCCTGGGGAGATAAGAAGTACTTC. The V call is TRBV27, the J call TRBJ2-7; D is perhaps TRBD2 (5 bases). Trimming stripped 5 bases from V and 11 bases from J, with 19 bases between. The CDR3 has 13 amino acids. Looked up from germline, CDR1 is MNHEY and CDR2 is SMNVEV (reference sequence).

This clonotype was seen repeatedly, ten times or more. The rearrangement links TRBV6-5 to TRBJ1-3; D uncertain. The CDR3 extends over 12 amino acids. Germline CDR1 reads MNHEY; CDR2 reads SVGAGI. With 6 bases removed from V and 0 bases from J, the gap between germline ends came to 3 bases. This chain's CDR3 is CASRDSGNTIYF. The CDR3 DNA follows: TGTGCCAGCAGGGACTCTGGAAACACCATATATTTT.

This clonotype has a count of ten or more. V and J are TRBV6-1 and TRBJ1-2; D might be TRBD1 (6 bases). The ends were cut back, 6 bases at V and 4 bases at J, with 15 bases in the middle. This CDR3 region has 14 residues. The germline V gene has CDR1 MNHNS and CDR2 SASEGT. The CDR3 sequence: CASSLDGQIYGYTF. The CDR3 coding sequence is TGTGCCAGCAGCCTAGACGGACAGATCTATGGCTACACCTTC.

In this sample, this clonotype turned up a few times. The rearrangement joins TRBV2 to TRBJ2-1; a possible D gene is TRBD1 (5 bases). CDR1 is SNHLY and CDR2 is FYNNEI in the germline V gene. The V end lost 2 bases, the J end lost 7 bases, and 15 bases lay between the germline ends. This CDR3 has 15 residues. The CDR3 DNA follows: TGTGCCAGCAGTGAACAGGGCCTCCTGGGGAATGAGCAGTTCTTC. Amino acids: CASSEQGLLGNEQFF.

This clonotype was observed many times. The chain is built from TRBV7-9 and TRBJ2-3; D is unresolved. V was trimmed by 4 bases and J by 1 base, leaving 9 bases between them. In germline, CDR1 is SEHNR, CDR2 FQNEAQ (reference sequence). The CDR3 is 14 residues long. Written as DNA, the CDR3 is TGTGCCAGCAGCTCCCCCTGGGGCACAGATACGCAGTATTTT. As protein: CASSSPWGTDTQYF.

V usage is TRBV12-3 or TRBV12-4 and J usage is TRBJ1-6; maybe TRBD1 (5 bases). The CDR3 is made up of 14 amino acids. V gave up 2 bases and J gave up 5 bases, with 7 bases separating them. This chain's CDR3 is CASSLSRDNSPLHF. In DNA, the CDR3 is TGTGCCAGCAGTTTAAGCAGGGATAATTCACCCCTCCACTTT.

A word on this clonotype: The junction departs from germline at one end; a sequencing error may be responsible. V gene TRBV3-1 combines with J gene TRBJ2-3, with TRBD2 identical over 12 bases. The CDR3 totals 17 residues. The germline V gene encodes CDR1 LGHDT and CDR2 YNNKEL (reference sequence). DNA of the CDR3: TGTGCCAGCAGCCGGAGTACGGGACTAGCGGGCACAGATTCGCAGTATTTT. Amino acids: CASSRSTGLAGTDSQYF.

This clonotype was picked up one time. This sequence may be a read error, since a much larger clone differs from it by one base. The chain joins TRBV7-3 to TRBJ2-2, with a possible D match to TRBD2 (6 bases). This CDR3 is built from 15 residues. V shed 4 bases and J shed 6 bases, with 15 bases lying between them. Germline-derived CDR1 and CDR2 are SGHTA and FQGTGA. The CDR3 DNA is TGTGCCAGCAGCTCCGGGGGAGTTAGTGCCGGGGAGCTGTTTTTT. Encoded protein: CASSSGGVSAGELFF.

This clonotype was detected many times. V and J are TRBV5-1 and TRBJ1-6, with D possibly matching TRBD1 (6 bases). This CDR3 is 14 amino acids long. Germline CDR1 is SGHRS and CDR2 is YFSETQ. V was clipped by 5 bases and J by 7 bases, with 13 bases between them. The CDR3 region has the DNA TGCGCCAGCAGAGAGCCAGGGGCCAATTCACCCCTCCACTTT. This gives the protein CASREPGANSPLHF.

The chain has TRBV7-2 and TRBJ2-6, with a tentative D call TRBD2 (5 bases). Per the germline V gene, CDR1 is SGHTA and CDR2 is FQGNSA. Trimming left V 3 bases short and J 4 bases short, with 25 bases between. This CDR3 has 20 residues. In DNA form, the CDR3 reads TGTGCCAGCAGCTTGTTATTGGGTACCGGGCGGGTTTCAGGGGCCAACGTCCTGACTTTC. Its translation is CASSLLLGTGRVSGANVLTF.

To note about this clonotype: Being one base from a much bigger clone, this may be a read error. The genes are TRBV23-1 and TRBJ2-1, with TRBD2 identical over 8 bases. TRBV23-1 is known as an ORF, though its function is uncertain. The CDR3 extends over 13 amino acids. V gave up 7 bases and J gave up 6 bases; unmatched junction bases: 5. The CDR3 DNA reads TGCGCCAGCACCCGCGGGAGGTCCAATGAGCAGTTCTTC. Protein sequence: CASTRGRSNEQFF.

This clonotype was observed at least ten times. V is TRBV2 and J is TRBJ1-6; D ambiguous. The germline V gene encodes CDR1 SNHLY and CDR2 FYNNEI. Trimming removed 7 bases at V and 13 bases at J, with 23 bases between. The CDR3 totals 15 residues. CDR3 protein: CASTREVVLSPPLHF. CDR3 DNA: TGTGCCAGCACCAGAGAGGTTGTCCTCAGCCCCCCCCTCCACTTT.